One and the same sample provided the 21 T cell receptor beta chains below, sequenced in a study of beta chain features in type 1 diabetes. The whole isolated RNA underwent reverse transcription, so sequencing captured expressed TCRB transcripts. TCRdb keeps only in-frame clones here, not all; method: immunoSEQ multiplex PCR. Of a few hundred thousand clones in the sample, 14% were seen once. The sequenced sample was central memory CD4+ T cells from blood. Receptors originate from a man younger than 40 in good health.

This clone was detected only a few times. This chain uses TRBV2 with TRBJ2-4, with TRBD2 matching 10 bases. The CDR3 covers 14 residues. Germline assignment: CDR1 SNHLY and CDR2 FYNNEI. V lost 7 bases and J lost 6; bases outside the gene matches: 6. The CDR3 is CASNYVAGGNIQYF. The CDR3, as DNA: TGTGCCAGCAATTATGTAGCGGGGGGAAACATTCAGTACTTC. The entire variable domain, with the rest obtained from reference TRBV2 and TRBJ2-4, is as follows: EPEVTQTPSHQVTQMGQEVILRCVPISNHLYFYWYRQILGQKVEFLVSFYNNEISEKSEIFDDQFSVERPDGSNFTLKIRSTKLEDSAMYFCASNYVAGGNIQYFGAGTRLSVL.

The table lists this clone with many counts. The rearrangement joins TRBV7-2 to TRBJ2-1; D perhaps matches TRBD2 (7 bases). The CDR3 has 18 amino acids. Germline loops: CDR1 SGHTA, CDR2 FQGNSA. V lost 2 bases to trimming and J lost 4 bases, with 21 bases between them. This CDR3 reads CASSLRGGPGRGYNEQFF. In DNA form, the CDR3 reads TGTGCCAGCAGCTTAAGGGGGGGACCAGGCAGGGGTTACAATGAGCAGTTCTTC.

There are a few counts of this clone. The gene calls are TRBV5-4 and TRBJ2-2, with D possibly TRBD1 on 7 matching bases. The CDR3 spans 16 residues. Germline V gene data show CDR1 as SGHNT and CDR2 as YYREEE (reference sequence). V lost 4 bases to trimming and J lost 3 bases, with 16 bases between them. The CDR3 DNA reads TGTGCCAGCAGCCCGCGGGGAAGGGGGCACACCGGGGAGCTGTTTTTT. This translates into CASSPRGRGHTGELFF.

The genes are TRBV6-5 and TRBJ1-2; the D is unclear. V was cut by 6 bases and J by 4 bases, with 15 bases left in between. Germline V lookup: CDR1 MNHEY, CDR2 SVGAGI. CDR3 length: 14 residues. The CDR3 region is CASSPEALPYGYTF. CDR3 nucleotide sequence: TGTGCCAGCAGCCCCGAGGCCCTCCCCTATGGCTACACCTTC.

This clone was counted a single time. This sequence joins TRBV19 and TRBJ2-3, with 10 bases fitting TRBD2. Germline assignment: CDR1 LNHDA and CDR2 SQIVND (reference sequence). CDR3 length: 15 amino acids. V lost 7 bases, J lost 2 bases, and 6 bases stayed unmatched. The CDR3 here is CASTFSGGNTDTQYF. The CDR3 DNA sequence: TGTGCCAGTACCTTTAGCGGGGGGAACACAGATACGCAGTATTTT. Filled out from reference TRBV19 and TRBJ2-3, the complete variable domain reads DGGITQSPKYLFRKEGQNVTLSCEQNLNHDAMYWYRQDPGQGLRLIYYSQIVNDFQKGDIAEGYSVSREKKESFPLTVTSAQKNPTAFYLCASTFSGGNTDTQYFGPGTRLTVL.

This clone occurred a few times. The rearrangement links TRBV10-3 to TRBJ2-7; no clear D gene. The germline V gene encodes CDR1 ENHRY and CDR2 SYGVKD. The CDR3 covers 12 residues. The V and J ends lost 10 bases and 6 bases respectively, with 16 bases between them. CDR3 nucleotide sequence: TGTGCCAGCTCTGGTTCGGTCCCCGAGCAGTACGTC. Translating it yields CASSGSVPEQYV.

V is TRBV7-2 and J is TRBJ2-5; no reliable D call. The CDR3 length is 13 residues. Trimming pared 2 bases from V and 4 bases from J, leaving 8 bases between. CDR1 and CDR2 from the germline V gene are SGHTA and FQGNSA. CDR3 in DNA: TGTGCCAGCAGCTTAAACTTGGGAGAGACCCAGTACTTC. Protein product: CASSLNLGETQYF.

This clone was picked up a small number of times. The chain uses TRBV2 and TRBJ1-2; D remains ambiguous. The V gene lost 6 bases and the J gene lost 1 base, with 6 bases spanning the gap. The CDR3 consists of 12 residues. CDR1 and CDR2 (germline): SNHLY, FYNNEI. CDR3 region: CASRDNNYGYTF. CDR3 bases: TGTGCCAGCAGGGATAATAACTATGGCTACACCTTC.

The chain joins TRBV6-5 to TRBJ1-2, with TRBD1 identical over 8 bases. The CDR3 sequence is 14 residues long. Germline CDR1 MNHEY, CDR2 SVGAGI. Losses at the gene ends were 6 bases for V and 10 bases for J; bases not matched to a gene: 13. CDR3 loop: CASSRDRPGAVYTF. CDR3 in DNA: TGTGCCAGCAGCCGGGACAGGCCCGGAGCCGTCTACACCTTC.

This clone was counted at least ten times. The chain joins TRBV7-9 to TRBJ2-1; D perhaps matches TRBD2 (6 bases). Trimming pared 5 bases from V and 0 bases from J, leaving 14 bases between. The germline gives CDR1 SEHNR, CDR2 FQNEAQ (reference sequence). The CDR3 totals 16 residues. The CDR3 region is CASSPTGGTSYNEQFF. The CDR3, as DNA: TGTGCCAGCAGCCCGACCGGGGGTACCTCCTACAATGAGCAGTTCTTC. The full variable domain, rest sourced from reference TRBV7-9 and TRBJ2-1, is DTGVSQNPRHKITKRGQNVTFRCDPISEHNRLYWYRQTLGQGPEFLTYFQNEAQLEKSRLLSDRFSAERPKGSFSTLEIQRTEQGDSAMYLCASSPTGGTSYNEQFFGPGTRLTVL.

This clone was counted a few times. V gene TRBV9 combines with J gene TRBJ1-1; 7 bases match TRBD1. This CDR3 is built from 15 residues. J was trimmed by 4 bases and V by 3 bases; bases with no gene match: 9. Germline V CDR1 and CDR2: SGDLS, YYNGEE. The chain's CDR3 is CASSAGGAGGTEAFF. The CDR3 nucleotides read TGTGCCAGCAGCGCAGGGGGGGCTGGTGGCACTGAAGCTTTCTTT.

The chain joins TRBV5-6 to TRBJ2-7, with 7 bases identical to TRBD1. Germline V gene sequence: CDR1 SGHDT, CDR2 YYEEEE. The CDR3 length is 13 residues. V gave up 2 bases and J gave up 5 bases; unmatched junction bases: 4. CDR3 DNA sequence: TGTGCCAGCAGCTTTGGGACAGAGGACGAGCAGTACGTC. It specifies CASSFGTEDEQYV.

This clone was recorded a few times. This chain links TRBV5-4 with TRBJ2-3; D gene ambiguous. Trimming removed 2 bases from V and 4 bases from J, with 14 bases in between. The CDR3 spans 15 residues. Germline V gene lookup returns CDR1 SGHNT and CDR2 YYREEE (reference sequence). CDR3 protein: CASSLRWGRADTQYF. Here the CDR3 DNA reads TGTGCCAGCAGCTTACGTTGGGGTAGGGCAGATACGCAGTATTTT.

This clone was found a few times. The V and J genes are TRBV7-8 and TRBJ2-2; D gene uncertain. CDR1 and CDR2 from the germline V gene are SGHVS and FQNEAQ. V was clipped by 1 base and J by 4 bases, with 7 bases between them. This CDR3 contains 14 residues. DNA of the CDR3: TGTGCCAGCAGCTTAGGGCAGCCCACCGGGGAGCTGTTTTTT. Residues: CASSLGQPTGELFF.

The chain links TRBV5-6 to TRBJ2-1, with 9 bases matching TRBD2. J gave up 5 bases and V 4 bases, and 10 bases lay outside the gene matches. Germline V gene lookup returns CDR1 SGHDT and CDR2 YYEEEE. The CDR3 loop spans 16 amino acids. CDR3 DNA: TGTGCCAGCAGCACTGGGAAGACTAGCGGACACAATGAGCAGTTCTTC. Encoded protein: CASSTGKTSGHNEQFF.

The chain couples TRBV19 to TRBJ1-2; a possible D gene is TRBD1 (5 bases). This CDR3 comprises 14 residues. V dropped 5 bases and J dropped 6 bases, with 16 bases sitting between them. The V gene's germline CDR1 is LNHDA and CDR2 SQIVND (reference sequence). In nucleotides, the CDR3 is TGTGCCAGTAGTCCTTTCCAGGGCCCTAATGGCTACACCTTC. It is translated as CASSPFQGPNGYTF. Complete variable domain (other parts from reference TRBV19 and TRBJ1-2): DGGITQSPKYLFRKEGQNVTLSCEQNLNHDAMYWYRQDPGQGLRLIYYSQIVNDFQKGDIAEGYSVSREKKESFPLTVTSAQKNPTAFYLCASSPFQGPNGYTFGSGTRLTVV.

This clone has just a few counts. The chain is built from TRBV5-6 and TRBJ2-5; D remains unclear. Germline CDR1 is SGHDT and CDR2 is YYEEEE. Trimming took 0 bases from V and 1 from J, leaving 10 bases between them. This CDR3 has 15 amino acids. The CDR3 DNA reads TGTGCCAGCAGCTTGGTTTCGGACGGCCAAGAGACCCAGTACTTC. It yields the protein CASSLVSDGQETQYF.

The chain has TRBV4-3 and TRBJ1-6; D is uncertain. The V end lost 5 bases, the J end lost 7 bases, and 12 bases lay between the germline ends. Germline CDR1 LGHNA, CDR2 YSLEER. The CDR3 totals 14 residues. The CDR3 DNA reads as TGCGCCAGCAGCTCCATGTTGGGAAATTCACCCCTCCACTTT. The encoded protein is CASSSMLGNSPLHF.

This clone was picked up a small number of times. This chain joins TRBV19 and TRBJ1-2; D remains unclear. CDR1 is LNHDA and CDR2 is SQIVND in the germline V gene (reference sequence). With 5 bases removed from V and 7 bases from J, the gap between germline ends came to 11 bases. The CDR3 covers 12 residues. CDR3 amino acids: CASSSLRAGYTF. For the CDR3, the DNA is TGTGCCAGTAGTTCCCTTCGGGCTGGCTACACCTTC.

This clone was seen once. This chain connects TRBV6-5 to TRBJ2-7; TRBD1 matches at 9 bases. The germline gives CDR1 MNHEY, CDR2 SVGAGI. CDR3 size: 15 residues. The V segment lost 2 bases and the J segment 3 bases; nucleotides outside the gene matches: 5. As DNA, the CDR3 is TGTGCCAGCAGTTACGGGACAGGGTTTGACTACGAGCAGTACTTC. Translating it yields CASSYGTGFDYEQYF.

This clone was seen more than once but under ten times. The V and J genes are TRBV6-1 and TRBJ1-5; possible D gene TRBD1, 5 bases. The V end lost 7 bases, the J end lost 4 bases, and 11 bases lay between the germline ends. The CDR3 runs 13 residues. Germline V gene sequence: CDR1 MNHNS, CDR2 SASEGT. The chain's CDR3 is CASKDGGNQPQHF. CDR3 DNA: TGTGCCAGCAAGGACGGGGGTAATCAGCCCCAGCATTTT.